This is a list of T cell receptor beta chains from one sample in a study of cytomegalovirus exposure and HLA in healthy donors. The assay was immunoSEQ multiplex PCR, and TCRdb's table has in-frame clones only and misses some. The table has approximately 120,000 clones, around 82% seen once. Sequenced material: PBMCs. The receptors were gathered from a middle-aged man in good health and CMV-seronegative. Each CDR3 is given with its conserved first and last residue. A D gene is named only where the DNA matches it firmly. Size values are once, few and many counts, or a class for expanded clones, and some rows have none.

CDR3nt: TGTGCCAGCAGTTTTCGAGGGTTTTATGGCTACACCTTC
CDR3aa: CASSFRGFYGYTF
d_gene: .
j_gene: TRBJ1-2
v_gene: TRBV27
abundance: .

CDR3nt: TGTGCCAGCTCACCTCGTGAAAAACTGTTTTTT
CDR3aa: CASSPREKLFF
d_gene: .
j_gene: TRBJ1-4
v_gene: TRBV18
abundance: .

CDR3nt: TGCAGCGCCGACAGGGGGGGTGAAAAACTGTTTTTT
CDR3aa: CSADRGGEKLFF
d_gene: TRBD1
j_gene: TRBJ1-4
v_gene: TRBV29-1
abundance: .

CDR3nt: TGTGCCAGCAGCGTAGGGGGGACAGGGGTGCACTCTGGGGCCAACGTCCTGACTTTC
CDR3aa: CASSVGGTGVHSGANVLTF
d_gene: TRBD1
j_gene: TRBJ2-6
v_gene: TRBV9
abundance: .

CDR3nt: TGCAGTGCTAGCGGCAGGGTAGGCTACACCTTC
CDR3aa: CSASGRVGYTF
d_gene: .
j_gene: TRBJ1-2
v_gene: TRBV20-1
abundance: once

CDR3nt: TGTGCCAGCAGTTTATCGACAGGGGGATACGAGCAGTACTTC
CDR3aa: CASSLSTGGYEQYF
d_gene: TRBD1
j_gene: TRBJ2-7
v_gene: TRBV27
abundance: .

CDR3nt: TGTGCCAGCAAAAGAAGCGACAGGACGCACTTC
CDR3aa: CASKRSDRTHF
d_gene: .
j_gene: TRBJ2-7
v_gene: TRBV9
abundance: .

CDR3nt: TGTGCCAGCAGCCCCTACAGAAAACAAGAGACCCAGTACTTC
CDR3aa: CASSPYRKQETQYF
d_gene: .
j_gene: TRBJ2-5
v_gene: TRBV7-6
abundance: .

CDR3nt: TGTGCCAGCAGCTCAGCGGGACACCAATCTGCCTCCTACGAGCAGTACTTC
CDR3aa: CASSSAGHQSASYEQYF
d_gene: .
j_gene: TRBJ2-7
v_gene: TRBV5-6
abundance: .

CDR3nt: TGTGCCAGCAGCATAGGGACTATTTCCTACGAGCAGTACTTC
CDR3aa: CASSIGTISYEQYF
d_gene: TRBD2
j_gene: TRBJ2-7
v_gene: TRBV7-8
abundance: .

CDR3nt: TGTGCCAGCAGAACAGGGGGCGACCATCAGCCCCAGCATTTT
CDR3aa: CASRTGGDHQPQHF
d_gene: TRBD1
j_gene: TRBJ1-5
v_gene: TRBV6-6
abundance: .

CDR3nt: TGTGCCAGCAGTTTGTCTAGGATGAACTATGGCTACACCTTC
CDR3aa: CASSLSRMNYGYTF
d_gene: .
j_gene: TRBJ1-2
v_gene: TRBV27
abundance: .

CDR3nt: TGTGCCAGCAGCTTAGAAGGCAGGGGAGGGGAAAAACTGTTTTTT
CDR3aa: CASSLEGRGGEKLFF
d_gene: .
j_gene: TRBJ1-4
v_gene: TRBV11-2
abundance: .

CDR3nt: TGTGCCAGCAGCCTGGGACAGGCGAACTTCTATGGCTACACCTTC
CDR3aa: CASSLGQANFYGYTF
d_gene: TRBD1
j_gene: TRBJ1-2
v_gene: TRBV7-9
abundance: .

CDR3nt: TGTGCCAGCAGTCGCCCCCCTGGGACAGGGGGCACGATGGATCTCTACGAGCAGTACTTC
CDR3aa: CASSRPPGTGGTMDLYEQYF
d_gene: TRBD1
j_gene: TRBJ2-7
v_gene: TRBV27
abundance: .

CDR3nt: TGTGCCAGTAGGACGACAGGAGCAAACACTGAAGCTTTCTTT
CDR3aa: CASRTTGANTEAFF
d_gene: .
j_gene: TRBJ1-1
v_gene: TRBV19
abundance: .

CDR3nt: TGCGCCAGCAACAGTCTCCCATCGGGGGAGCTGTTTTTT
CDR3aa: CASNSLPSGELFF
d_gene: .
j_gene: TRBJ2-2
v_gene: TRBV4-1
abundance: .

CDR3nt: TGTGCCAGCAGCGTCGACAGGGGAATAGGTGGCTACACCTTC
CDR3aa: CASSVDRGIGGYTF
d_gene: TRBD1
j_gene: TRBJ1-2
v_gene: TRBV7-9
abundance: .

CDR3nt: TGTGCCAGCAGCCAATCCCCTCGAGGGGAGGGAAACATTCAGTACTTC
CDR3aa: CASSQSPRGEGNIQYF
d_gene: TRBD2
j_gene: TRBJ2-4
v_gene: TRBV16
abundance: .

CDR3nt: TGTGCCAGCAGCTTGATAACAGGCTCGGGTTCACCCCTCCACTTT
CDR3aa: CASSLITGSGSPLHF
d_gene: .
j_gene: TRBJ1-6
v_gene: TRBV7-3
abundance: .

CDR3nt: TGTGCCAGCAGAACCGGGACAGAGAACACTGAAGCTTTCTTT
CDR3aa: CASRTGTENTEAFF
d_gene: TRBD1
j_gene: TRBJ1-1
v_gene: TRBV11-1
abundance: .

CDR3nt: TGTGCCAGCAGTAACGGGGGTGTTGGAAACACCATATATTTT
CDR3aa: CASSNGGVGNTIYF
d_gene: .
j_gene: TRBJ1-3
v_gene: TRBV6-6
abundance: few